These 29 T cell receptor beta chains were sequenced from one sample in a study of metastatic and nonmetastatic thyroid tumors. The entire patient cohort was treatment-naive prior to thyroid surgery. With MiXCR, TCRdb called clones anew from the PCR reads. The sample includes 3,500 to 5,000 clones, around a third of them seen just once. The sample was tumor tissue. The receptor set was obtained from a female donor with papillary thyroid cancer or a benign thyroid nodule (not recorded which). Some clones in this sample may be carry-over from other donors' samples.

The sample holds a few counts of this clone. The chain carries TRBV30 and TRBJ2-7; D uncertain. This CDR3 region has 11 residues. Trimming shortened V by 0 bases and J by 3 bases, and 3 bases separated the two germline ends. The germline CDR1 and CDR2 sequences are GTSNPN and SVGIG (reference sequence). The CDR3 coding sequence is TGTGCCTGGAGTGTACGCTACGAGCAGTACTTC. Translating it yields CAWSVRYEQYF.

This clone has a handful of counts. The chain couples TRBV28 to TRBJ2-1; 8 bases are shared with TRBD2. The CDR3 is made up of 17 amino acids. Germline values: CDR1 MDHEN, CDR2 SYDVKM. J was trimmed by 6 bases and V by 3 bases; bases with no gene match: 13. CDR3 in DNA: TGTGCCAGCAGTTTCCCTAGCGGCGGGAGGAGAATCAATGAGCAGTTCTTC. The encoded protein is CASSFPSGGRRINEQFF. Full variable domain (rest looked up from reference TRBV28 and TRBJ2-1): DVKVTQSSRYLVKRTGEKVFLECVQDMDHENMFWYRQDPGLGLRLIYFSYDVKMKEKGDIPEGYSVSREKKERFSLILESASTNQTSMYLCASSFPSGGRRINEQFFGPGTRLTVL.

This clone occurred a few times. The rearrangement joins TRBV6-1 to TRBJ1-5; TRBD1 matches 7 bases. Per germline, CDR1 MNHNS and CDR2 SASEGT. This CDR3 spans 14 amino acids. The trim removed 6 bases at V and 7 bases at J, leaving 9 bases unmatched. The CDR3 DNA reads TGTGCCAGCAGACCAGGGGGAAGCGTCCAGCCCCAGCATTTT. Its protein is CASRPGGSVQPQHF.

The V gene is TRBV3-1, the J gene TRBJ2-5; either TRBD1 or TRBD2 may fit D (6 bases each). V was cut by 4 bases and J by 9 bases, with 15 bases left in between. The germline CDR1 and CDR2 sequences are LGHDT and YNNKEL (reference sequence). The CDR3 spans 13 residues. The chain's CDR3 is CASSLAGPGAQYF. CDR3 sequence (DNA): TGTGCCAGCAGCCTGGCGGGGCCAGGGGCCCAGTACTTC.

V and J are TRBV30 and TRBJ1-1; D may be TRBD1 (5 bases). Germline values: CDR1 GTSNPN, CDR2 SVGIG (reference sequence). Trimming removed 1 base at V and 5 bases at J, with 17 bases between. The CDR3 runs 15 residues. The DNA for the CDR3 is TGTGCCTGGAGTGGAACCGGGACGGCGGGGACTGAAGCTTTCTTT. It is translated as CAWSGTGTAGTEAFF. The full variable domain, with the rest looked up from reference TRBV30 and TRBJ1-1, is SQTIHQWPATLVQPVGSPLSLECTVEGTSNPNLYWYRQAAGRGLQLLFYSVGIGQISSEVPQNLSASRPQDRQFILSSKKLLLSDSGFYLCAWSGTGTAGTEAFFGQGTRLTVV.

V and J are TRBV11-2 and TRBJ2-2; unclear D gene. Trimming removed 6 bases from V and 5 bases from J, with 7 bases in between. The germline CDR1 and CDR2 sequences are SGHAT and FQNNGV. The CDR3 is 12 residues long. CDR3 amino acids: CASRYLTGELFF. CDR3 sequence (DNA): TGTGCCAGCAGATACTTAACCGGGGAGCTGTTTTTT. The variable domain in full, completed from reference TRBV11-2 and TRBJ2-2, reads EAGVAQSPRYKIIEKRQSVAFWCNPISGHATLYWYQQILGQGPKLLIQFQNNGVVDDSQLPKDRFSAERLKGVDSTLKIQPAKLEDSAVYLCASRYLTGELFFGEGSRLTVL.

The rearrangement joins TRBV15 to TRBJ1-2; tentative D call: TRBD1 (6 bases). The V gene lost 0 bases and the J gene lost 3 bases, with 11 bases spanning the gap. This CDR3 comprises 15 residues. Germline loops: CDR1 LNHNV, CDR2 YYDKDF (reference sequence). The CDR3 loop is CATSREGGQDYGYTF. The CDR3 nucleotides are TGTGCCACCAGCAGAGAGGGGGGGCAGGACTATGGCTACACCTTC.

The V gene is TRBV7-3, the J gene TRBJ2-5; 10 nucleotides agree with TRBD1. The V segment lost 0 bases and the J segment 5 bases; nucleotides outside the gene matches: 6. The germline CDR1 and CDR2 sequences are SGHTA and FQGTGA. This CDR3 is built from 16 residues. The CDR3 DNA reads as TGTGCCAGCAGCTTAACGGGGACAGGGGCAGGGGAGACCCAGTACTTC. The encoded protein is CASSLTGTGAGETQYF.

The J gene is TRBJ2-5, the V gene TRBV29-1; perhaps D is TRBD1 or TRBD2 (5 bases each). This CDR3 spans 14 amino acids. CDR1 is SQVTM, CDR2 ANQGSEA, per germline. Trimming removed 3 bases from V and 5 bases from J, with 16 bases in between. CDR3 region: CSVETDSWGETQYF. DNA of the CDR3: TGCAGCGTTGAGACGGATAGCTGGGGGGAGACCCAGTACTTC.

CDR3: CASSPRGAGTGELFF. In DNA, the CDR3 is TGTGCCAGCAGCCCTAGGGGGGCGGGCACCGGGGAGCTGTTTTTT. The rearrangement links TRBV11-1 to TRBJ2-2; D is tentatively TRBD1 or TRBD2 (6 bases each). CDR3 length equals 15 residues. V dropped 5 bases and J dropped 4 bases, with 14 bases sitting between them. CDR1 is SGHAT, CDR2 FQDESV, per germline (reference sequence).

V gene TRBV5-5 combines with J gene TRBJ1-2; the D gene is possibly TRBD1 (5 bases). Trimming removed 4 bases from V and 3 bases from J, with 10 bases in between. The CDR3 has 13 residues. CDR1 and CDR2 (germline): SGHKS, YYEKEE (reference sequence). The CDR3 here is CASSAKGDYGYTF. Written as DNA, the CDR3 is TGTGCCAGCAGCGCAAAAGGGGACTATGGCTACACCTTC.

CDR3 sequence reads: CASSLVGPFGTGELFF. CDR3 coding DNA: TGTGCCAGCAGTTTGGTTGGACCCTTCGGAACCGGGGAGCTGTTTTTT. This chain links TRBV27 with TRBJ2-2; no reliable D call. Trimming pared 3 bases from V and 5 bases from J, leaving 16 bases between. This CDR3 spans 16 amino acids. Germline V lookup: CDR1 MNHEY, CDR2 SMNVEV (reference sequence).

The gene calls are TRBV7-9 and TRBJ2-2; D is undetermined. Germline V gene data show CDR1 as SEHNR and CDR2 as FQNEAQ (reference sequence). Trimming stripped 3 bases from V and 2 bases from J, with 10 bases between. This CDR3 is 15 amino acids long. The CDR3 loop is CASSLDVANTGELFF. In nucleotides, the CDR3 is TGTGCCAGCAGCTTGGACGTAGCCAACACCGGGGAGCTGTTTTTT. Full variable domain (outside the CDR3, taken from reference TRBV7-9 and TRBJ2-2): DTGVSQNPRHKITKRGQNVTFRCDPISEHNRLYWYRQTLGQGPEFLTYFQNEAQLEKSRLLSDRFSAERPKGSFSTLEIQRTEQGDSAMYLCASSLDVANTGELFFGEGSRLTVL.

The V call is TRBV2, the J call TRBJ1-2; D is unresolved. This CDR3 is built from 13 residues. Trimming shortened V by 4 bases and J by 4 bases, and 10 bases separated the two germline ends. Germline V gene sequence: CDR1 SNHLY, CDR2 FYNNEI. In DNA, the CDR3 is TGTGCCAGCAGTGCAGCGGCAGTCTATGGCTACACCTTC. Its translation: CASSAAAVYGYTF.

The chain carries TRBV5-1 and TRBJ2-2; possible D gene TRBD1, 6 bases. The germline gives CDR1 SGHRS, CDR2 YFSETQ. CDR3 length: 15 residues. V lost 2 bases and J lost 0, with 8 bases in between. DNA of the CDR3: TGCGCCAGCAGCTTCGGGACAACGAACACCGGGGAGCTGTTTTTT. Encoded protein: CASSFGTTNTGELFF.

The rearrangement links TRBV6-1 to TRBJ2-2; 8 nucleotides agree with TRBD2. Germline V CDR1 and CDR2: MNHNS, SASEGT. V was clipped by 7 bases and J by 0 bases; unmatched bases: 7. This CDR3 spans 16 amino acids. The CDR3 nucleotides read TGTGCCAGCACCCCCCTAGCGGGTCCGAACACCGGGGAGCTGTTTTTT. It specifies CASTPLAGPNTGELFF.

This clone was counted only a few times. The rearrangement uses TRBV10-1 and TRBJ1-1; maybe TRBD1 (6 bases). The CDR3 consists of 15 residues. Trimming shortened V by 2 bases and J by 6 bases, and 16 bases separated the two germline ends. CDR1 WNHNN and CDR2 SYGVQD come from the germline V gene (reference sequence). The CDR3 DNA is TGCGCCAGCAGTGAGAAGCCAGGGGAACTATCTGAAGCTTTCTTT. This codes for CASSEKPGELSEAFF.

The CDR3 nucleotides read TGTGCCAGCAGCTTGGCCCCCCTGACCTCCTACGAGCAGTACTTC. Protein product: CASSLAPLTSYEQYF. The chain employs TRBV5-8 and TRBJ2-7; the D is unclear. The CDR3 sequence is 15 residues long. The germline V gene encodes CDR1 SGHTS and CDR2 YDEGEE. The germline V and J ends were trimmed by 0 bases and 0 bases, with 10 bases remaining between them. Based on the CDR3 plus reference TRBV5-8 and TRBJ2-7, the full variable domain is EAGVTQSPTHLIKTRGQQATLRCSPISGHTSVYWYQQALGLGLQFLLWYDEGEERNRGNFPPRFSGRQFPNYSSELNVNALELEDSALYLCASSLAPLTSYEQYFGPGTRLTVT.

The chain combines TRBV5-1 with TRBJ2-1; 14 nucleotides align to TRBD2. The junction had 11 bases not matched to a gene; V was cut back by 3 bases and J by 6 bases. The CDR3 extends over 18 amino acids. The germline V gene encodes CDR1 SGHRS and CDR2 YFSETQ. The CDR3 nucleotides are TGCGCCAGCAGCTCGAACCTCGGGACTAGCGGGAGAGGCAATGAGCAGTTCTTC. It encodes CASSSNLGTSGRGNEQFF.

The chain combines TRBV20-1 with TRBJ2-1, with TRBD2 identical over 8 bases. After removal of 4 bases from V and 2 bases from J, the junction contained 1 base not matched to a gene. Germline CDR1 DFQATT, CDR2 SNEGSKA (reference sequence). The CDR3 is made up of 13 amino acids. The CDR3 is CSATLAAYNEQFF. CDR3 DNA: TGCAGTGCTACACTAGCGGCCTACAATGAGCAGTTCTTC.

This clone was observed a handful of times. This chain connects TRBV5-1 to TRBJ2-1; a possible D gene is TRBD2 (6 bases). V was clipped by 4 bases and J by 8 bases, with 16 bases between them. Germline V lookup: CDR1 SGHRS, CDR2 YFSETQ. This CDR3 has 14 amino acids. The CDR3 loop reads CASSLGPGDYEQFF. CDR3 DNA sequence: TGCGCCAGCAGCCTAGGGCCGGGGGATTATGAGCAGTTCTTC.

V usage is TRBV6-9 and J usage is TRBJ2-7, with TRBD1 as a possible D gene (6 bases). CDR3 length: 13 residues. Germline CDR1 MNHGY, CDR2 SVAAGI. V was clipped by 0 bases and J by 5 bases, with 8 bases between them. The CDR3 DNA is TGTGCCAGCAGTTATTCCAGGGGACACGAGCAGTACTTC. The encoded protein is CASSYSRGHEQYF.

The chain has TRBV12-3 or TRBV12-4 and TRBJ2-1, with D unclear. Trimming removed 5 bases from V and 4 bases from J, with 12 bases in between. The CDR3 runs to 14 residues. The CDR3 region is CASSAKDGYNEQFF. The CDR3, as DNA: TGTGCCAGCAGTGCAAAGGACGGGTACAATGAGCAGTTCTTC.

The chain recombines TRBV28 with TRBJ2-7, with TRBD1 identical over 8 bases. V shed 2 bases, J shed 4 bases, and the junction held 10 bases outside the gene matches. The CDR3 runs to 16 residues. Germline V CDR1 and CDR2: MDHEN, SYDVKM. This chain's CDR3 is CASSLGTGGAPYEQYF. In DNA, the CDR3 is TGTGCCAGCAGTTTAGGGACAGGAGGAGCCCCTTACGAGCAGTACTTC.

The rearrangement links TRBV2 to TRBJ2-4, with D possibly being TRBD1 (5 bases). Trimming cost V 7 bases and J 7 bases, with 8 bases left between them. CDR1 and CDR2 (germline): SNHLY, FYNNEI. The CDR3 length is 11 residues. CDR3 loop: CASKDKNIQYF. CDR3 DNA sequence: TGTGCCAGCAAGGACAAGAACATTCAGTACTTC.

The chain recombines TRBV9 with TRBJ2-1; tentatively, D is TRBD2 (5 bases). V lost 5 bases and J 0 bases, leaving 12 bases between the germline ends. This CDR3 region has 15 residues. Germline V CDR1 and CDR2: SGDLS, YYNGEE. CDR3 sequence reads: CASSTIGSSYNEQFF. CDR3 nucleotides: TGTGCCAGCAGTACGATAGGGAGCTCCTACAATGAGCAGTTCTTC.

This clone was seen a handful of times. The CDR3 DNA follows: TGTGCCAGTAGTAGGGATAGCGGGAGATGGAATGAGCAGTTCTTC. Its protein product is CASSRDSGRWNEQFF. The chain links TRBV19 to TRBJ2-1; 9 nucleotides line up with TRBD2. With V trimmed by 4 bases and J by 7 bases, 8 bases remained unmatched. Germline V CDR1 and CDR2: LNHDA, SQIVND (reference sequence). The CDR3 spans 15 residues.

This clone was observed a single time. The V and J genes are TRBV20-1 and TRBJ2-3; D ambiguous. Per the germline V gene, CDR1 is DFQATT and CDR2 is SNEGSKA (reference sequence). The germline V and J ends were trimmed by 6 bases and 8 bases, with 12 bases remaining between them. The CDR3 has 11 residues. CDR3 sequence: CSALTVATQYF. The CDR3, as DNA: TGCAGTGCCCTGACTGTGGCTACGCAGTATTTT.

The table lists this clone with a few counts. The gene calls are TRBV10-3 and TRBJ2-2, with TRBD1 as a possible D gene (5 bases). The CDR3 contains 13 residues. The germline V gene has CDR1 ENHRY and CDR2 SYGVKD. V was trimmed by 11 bases and J by 0 bases, leaving 10 bases between them. This CDR3 reads CASQGPNTGELFF. The CDR3 bases are TGTGCCTCGCAGGGCCCGAACACCGGGGAGCTGTTTTTT.